A selection of T cell receptor beta chains follows, all from one sample in a study of CD8+CD57+ T cells in acquired aplastic anemia. MiXCR, run by TCRdb on the reads, gives a single entry per CDR3 protein. The sample includes roughly 190,000 distinct CDR3 sequences, 48% of them seen just once. The source material was sorted CD4+, CD8+, or CD8+CD57+ T cells (not recorded which) from PBMCs. The receptors originated from a human donor with aplastic anemia. The CDR3 runs from the conserved cysteine through the conserved F or W. A D gene is named only where the DNA matches it firmly. Part of the rows lack a size; the others show once, few, many or a class for expanded clones.

J: TRBJ2-3; D: -; size: -; V: TRBV7-3; CDR3: CASSLTGVDTQYF; DNA: TGTGCCAGCAGCTTGACAGGAGTCGATACGCAGTATTTT
J: TRBJ2-1; D: TRBD2; size: -; V: TRBV24-1; CDR3: CATSPSGMVNEQFF; DNA: TGTGCCACCAGTCCCAGCGGGATGGTCAATGAGCAGTTCTTC
J: TRBJ1-6; D: TRBD1; size: few; V: TRBV6-4; CDR3: CASRTGTDSPLHF; DNA: TGTGCCAGCAGGACAGGGACGGATTCACCCCTCCACTTT
J: TRBJ1-2; D: -; size: many; V: TRBV19; CDR3: CASSNDGSNYGYTF; DNA: TGTGCCAGTAGTAATGACGGATCTAACTATGGCTACACCTTC
J: TRBJ2-7; D: -; size: many; V: TRBV15; CDR3: CATSRTGEQYF; DNA: TGTGCCACCAGCAGAACGGGGGAGCAGTACTTC
J: TRBJ2-7; D: -; size: -; V: TRBV24-1; CDR3: CATSDHRVPYEQYF; DNA: TGTGCCACCAGTGACCACAGGGTCCCCTACGAGCAGTACTTC
J: TRBJ2-5; D: TRBD2; size: -; V: TRBV15; CDR3: CATSRGFGLAFETQYF; DNA: TGTGCCACCAGCAGAGGTTTTGGACTAGCTTTTGAGACCCAGTACTTC
J: TRBJ2-7; D: TRBD1; size: -; V: TRBV7-9; CDR3: CASRRQGNEQYF; DNA: TGTGCCAGCAGACGACAGGGTAACGAGCAGTACTTC
J: TRBJ1-2; D: TRBD1; size: -; V: TRBV7-3; CDR3: CASSLPGQGRGYTF; DNA: TGTGCCAGCAGCTTACCGGGACAGGGACGTGGCTACACCTTC
J: TRBJ2-2; D: -; size: -; V: TRBV11-2; CDR3: CASSPRGRNGELFF; DNA: TGTGCCAGCAGTCCCAGAGGCCGTAACGGGGAGCTGTTTTTT
J: TRBJ1-1; D: TRBD1; size: -; V: TRBV6-5; CDR3: CASSFTGGANTEAFF; DNA: TGTGCCAGCAGTTTTACAGGGGGCGCGAATACTGAAGCTTTCTTT
J: TRBJ2-7; D: -; size: many; V: TRBV11-2; CDR3: CASSLVGSSYEQYF; DNA: TGTGCCAGCAGCTTAGTGGGCAGCTCCTACGAGCAGTACTTC
J: TRBJ1-1; D: TRBD1; size: -; V: TRBV7-2; CDR3: CASSWDRGEAFF; DNA: TGTGCCAGCAGCTGGGACAGGGGAGAAGCTTTCTTT
J: TRBJ1-6; D: -; size: few; V: TRBV28; CDR3: CASSGGRAIYNSPLHF; DNA: TGTGCCAGCAGTGGGGGCCGGGCCATATATAATTCACCCCTCCACTTT
J: TRBJ1-1; D: -; size: -; V: TRBV29-1; CDR3: CSVHQGFEAFF; DNA: TGCAGCGTTCACCAGGGTTTTGAAGCTTTCTTT
J: TRBJ2-7; D: -; size: few; V: TRBV10-2; CDR3: CASSDTGAYEQYF; DNA: TGCGCCAGCAGTGATACAGGAGCCTACGAGCAGTACTTC
J: TRBJ2-3; D: -; size: once; V: TRBV2; CDR3: CASSSYGGRDTQYF; DNA: TGTGCCAGCAGCTCATATGGAGGGAGAGATACGCAGTATTTT
J: TRBJ1-2; D: -; size: few; V: TRBV5-6; CDR3: CASSLGRTGYTF; DNA: TGTGCCAGCAGCTTGGGGCGTACTGGCTACACCTTC
J: TRBJ2-7; D: -; size: -; V: TRBV7-6; CDR3: CASSLIPTEQYF; DNA: TGTGCCAGCAGCTTAATCCCGACAGAGCAGTACTTC
J: TRBJ2-7; D: TRBD1; size: few; V: TRBV10-3; CDR3: CAISAGTAYEQYF; DNA: TGTGCCATCAGTGCCGGGACAGCTTACGAGCAGTACTTC
J: TRBJ1-6; D: TRBD1; size: -; V: TRBV20-1; CDR3: CSAQKETGVSSPLHF; DNA: TGCAGTGCTCAAAAAGAGACAGGGGTGAGTTCACCCCTCCACTTT
J: TRBJ2-7; D: -; size: few; V: TRBV19; CDR3: CASSIGRQAYEQYF; DNA: TGTGCCAGTAGTATAGGACGCCAGGCCTACGAGCAGTACTTC
J: TRBJ1-2; D: -; size: few; V: TRBV27; CDR3: CASSYEGKGPLIYGYTF; DNA: TGTGCCAGCAGTTACGAGGGGAAGGGGCCCCTAATCTATGGCTACACCTTC
J: TRBJ1-1; D: -; size: few; V: TRBV19; CDR3: CASKPNRDTEAFF; DNA: TGTGCCAGCAAACCAAACAGGGACACTGAAGCTTTCTTT
J: TRBJ1-1; D: TRBD1; size: -; V: TRBV20-1; CDR3: CSARGTGVNTEAFF; DNA: TGCAGTGCTAGAGGGACAGGGGTGAACACTGAAGCTTTCTTT
J: TRBJ2-3; D: -; size: -; V: TRBV25-1; CDR3: CASSGSLDSTDTQYF; DNA: TGTGCCAGCAGTGGATCCCTGGACAGCACAGATACGCAGTATTTT
J: TRBJ2-6; D: -; size: many; V: TRBV7-2; CDR3: CASSLGGSGANVLTF; DNA: TGTGCCAGCAGCTTAGGAGGTTCTGGGGCCAACGTCCTGACTTTC
J: TRBJ1-4; D: -; size: -; V: TRBV10-3; CDR3: CASSYRSGRRDEKLFF; DNA: TGTGCCAGCAGTTACCGCTCCGGGAGGAGAGATGAAAAACTGTTTTTT
J: TRBJ2-3; D: -; size: many; V: TRBV2; CDR3: CASTQEGGETDTQYF; DNA: TGTGCCAGCACCCAGGAGGGCGGCGAGACAGATACGCAGTATTTT
J: TRBJ2-1; D: TRBD2; size: many; V: TRBV7-2; CDR3: CASSLTGTSGRNEQFF; DNA: TGTGCCAGCAGCCTTACCGGGACTAGCGGGAGGAATGAGCAGTTCTTC
J: TRBJ2-7; D: TRBD2; size: -; V: TRBV10-3; CDR3: CAISEGLAATYEQYF; DNA: TGTGCCATCAGTGAGGGACTAGCGGCGACCTACGAGCAGTACTTC
J: TRBJ2-3; D: -; size: few; V: TRBV18; CDR3: CASSRSADTQYF; DNA: TGTGCCAGCTCACGGAGTGCCGATACGCAGTATTTT
J: TRBJ2-3; D: -; size: -; V: TRBV19; CDR3: CASSPGSREGGTDTQYF; DNA: TGTGCCAGCTCACCAGGATCCAGGGAAGGGGGCACAGATACGCAGTATTTT
J: TRBJ2-7; D: TRBD2; size: -; V: TRBV10-3; CDR3: CAIGRARNEQYF; DNA: TGTGCCATCGGGAGGGCCCGAAACGAGCAGTACTTC
J: TRBJ1-1; D: -; size: few; V: TRBV10-3; CDR3: CAISDYQGNTEAFF; DNA: TGTGCCATCAGTGATTACCAGGGGAACACTGAAGCTTTCTTT
J: TRBJ1-2; D: TRBD1; size: few; V: TRBV11-2; CDR3: CASRQNRQGDSYGYTF; DNA: TGTGCCAGCAGGCAAAACAGACAGGGGGACTCCTATGGCTACACCTTC
J: TRBJ2-1; D: TRBD2; size: -; V: TRBV29-1; CDR3: CSVEWAGGNNEQFF; DNA: TGCAGCGTTGAGTGGGCCGGGGGGAACAATGAGCAGTTCTTC
J: TRBJ2-6; D: -; size: -; V: TRBV15; CDR3: CATSRDGSGANVLTF; DNA: TGTGCCACCAGCAGAGATGGGTCTGGGGCCAACGTCCTGACTTTC
J: TRBJ2-6; D: -; size: -; V: TRBV24-1; CDR3: CATSDPTGPGANVLTF; DNA: TGTGCCACCAGTGACCCAACAGGGCCCGGGGCCAACGTCCTGACTTTC
J: TRBJ1-2; D: -; size: many; V: TRBV7-9; CDR3: CASSPGGRGDDYTF; DNA: TGTGCCAGCAGCCCGGGGGGCAGGGGCGATGACTACACCTTC
J: TRBJ2-7; D: TRBD1; size: -; V: TRBV19; CDR3: CASSITDRRYEQYF; DNA: TGTGCCAGTAGTATCACGGACAGGCGATACGAGCAGTACTTC
J: TRBJ1-2; D: TRBD1; size: many; V: TRBV10-2; CDR3: CASSEGTGGDGYTF; DNA: TGCGCCAGCAGTGAAGGGACAGGGGGCGATGGCTACACCTTC
J: TRBJ2-5; D: -; size: many; V: TRBV6-5; CDR3: CASSYWGEETQYF; DNA: TGTGCCAGCAGTTACTGGGGTGAGGAGACCCAGTACTTC
J: TRBJ2-7; D: -; size: many; V: TRBV20-1; CDR3: CSARPPSYVRSQQYF; DNA: TGCAGTGCTCGACCCCCAAGTTACGTGCGGAGCCAGCAGTACTTC
J: TRBJ1-2; D: -; size: -; V: TRBV7-9; CDR3: CASSLGSGHYGYTF; DNA: TGTGCCAGCAGCTTAGGGTCAGGCCACTATGGCTACACCTTC
J: TRBJ2-1; D: -; size: once; V: TRBV2; CDR3: CASRRAVASSNEQFF; DNA: TGTGCCAGCAGACGCGCCGTCGCAAGCAGCAATGAGCAGTTCTTC
J: TRBJ2-3; D: -; size: few; V: TRBV20-1; CDR3: CSARDRRATDTQYF; DNA: TGCAGTGCTAGAGATCGACGGGCCACAGATACGCAGTATTTT
J: TRBJ2-3; D: -; size: -; V: TRBV7-3; CDR3: CASSPLPYTDTQYF; DNA: TGTGCCAGCAGCCCCCTCCCCTACACAGATACGCAGTATTTT
J: TRBJ2-7; D: -; size: -; V: TRBV20-1; CDR3: CSARDRLKTYEQYF; DNA: TGCAGTGCTAGAGATCGTTTGAAGACCTACGAGCAGTACTTC
J: TRBJ1-2; D: TRBD1; size: -; V: TRBV7-8; CDR3: CASSQSGTGHYGYTF; DNA: TGCGCCAGCAGCCAAAGTGGGACAGGCCATTATGGCTACACCTTC
J: TRBJ1-6; D: TRBD1; size: -; V: TRBV2; CDR3: CASSPGQGPPLHF; DNA: TGTGCCAGCAGTCCGGGACAGGGTCCACCCCTCCACTTT
J: TRBJ1-5; D: TRBD1; size: -; V: TRBV20-1; CDR3: CSARPLLQGALGKPQHF; DNA: TGCAGTGCTAGACCGCTATTACAGGGGGCATTGGGAAAGCCCCAGCATTTT
J: TRBJ2-2; D: TRBD2; size: -; V: TRBV6-1; CDR3: CASSAPVGGGPINGELFF; DNA: TGTGCCAGCAGTGCGCCCGTTGGGGGAGGGCCGATAAACGGGGAGCTGTTTTTT
J: TRBJ1-3; D: -; size: few; V: TRBV25-1; CDR3: CASSMWATGIHSGNTIYF; DNA: TGTGCCAGCAGTATGTGGGCCACCGGTATCCACTCTGGAAACACCATATATTTT
J: TRBJ2-1; D: TRBD1; size: -; V: TRBV12-3/TRBV12-4; CDR3: CASSFRQGVYNEQFF; DNA: TGTGCCAGCAGTTTCCGACAGGGGGTATACAATGAGCAGTTCTTC
J: TRBJ2-1; D: -; size: many; V: TRBV24-1; CDR3: CATTTQDAAIYNEQFF; DNA: TGTGCCACCACCACACAGGACGCCGCGATCTACAATGAGCAGTTCTTC
J: TRBJ1-6; D: -; size: -; V: TRBV6-1; CDR3: CASTLRQAEGSYNSPLHF; DNA: TGTGCCAGCACCCTTCGACAGGCGGAAGGCTCCTATAATTCACCCCTCCACTTT
J: TRBJ2-2; D: TRBD2; size: -; V: TRBV10-3; CDR3: CAIVAGELNTGELFF; DNA: TGTGCCATTGTAGCGGGGGAGTTGAACACCGGGGAGCTGTTTTTT
J: TRBJ2-7; D: -; size: -; V: TRBV3-1; CDR3: CASSQVTGTEQYF; DNA: TGTGCCAGCAGCCAAGTAACAGGGACGGAACAGTACTTC